The present entry profiles one T cell receptor beta chain with its context. This may come from a read error, since a much larger clone is one base off. The TCR beta library used iRepertoire HTBI primers with Arm-PCR amplification of CDR3. TCRdb re-analysed the multiplex PCR reads in MiXCR, keeping a single row per CDR3 protein. Of about 470,000 distinct CDR3 sequences listed, 20% to 25% are singletons. Germline V gives CDR1 ENHRY, CDR2 SYGVKD. V shed 4 bases, J shed 3 bases, and the junction held 9 bases outside the gene matches. The CDR3 extends over 16 amino acids. This sample was taken from a study of regulatory T cells in long-lasting Graves disease. Time point reported: persistent/refractory GD, antithyroid drugs over 5 years with positive TRAb. PBMCs provided the RNA from which the TCR library was made. An endocrinology unit in Xi'an, China, supplied the patients. Collection of peripheral blood (nine milliliters) was done using EDTA tubes.

V is TRBV10-3 and J is TRBJ1-1; 9 nucleotides align to TRBD1. This sequence was found in a female donor with Graves disease. Sample: peripheral blood mononuclear cells (PBMCs), taken when the disease was refractory, from a patient treated with antithyroid drugs. The CDR3 DNA reads as TGTGCCATCAGTGGGGGACAGGGCAACATGTACACTGAAGCTTTCTTT. This translates into CAISGGQGNMYTEAFF.